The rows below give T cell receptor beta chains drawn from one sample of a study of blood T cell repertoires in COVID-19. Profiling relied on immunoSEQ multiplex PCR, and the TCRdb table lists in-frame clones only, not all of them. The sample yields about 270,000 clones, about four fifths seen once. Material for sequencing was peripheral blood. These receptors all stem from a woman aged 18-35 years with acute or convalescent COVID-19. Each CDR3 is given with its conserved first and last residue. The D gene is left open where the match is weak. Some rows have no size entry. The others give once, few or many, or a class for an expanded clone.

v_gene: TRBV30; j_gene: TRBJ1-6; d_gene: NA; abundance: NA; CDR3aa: CAFLTYNSPLHF; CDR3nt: TGTGCGTTTTTAACCTATAATTCACCCCTCCACTTT
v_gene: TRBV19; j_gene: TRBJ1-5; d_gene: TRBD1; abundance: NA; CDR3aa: CASSIQDRGRSQPQHF; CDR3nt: TGTGCCAGTAGTATTCAGGACAGGGGACGGAGTCAGCCCCAGCATTTT
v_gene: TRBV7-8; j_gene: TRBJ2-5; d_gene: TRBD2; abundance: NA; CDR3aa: CASSLAGREPQETQYF; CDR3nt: TGTGCCAGCAGCTTAGCTGGGCGGGAGCCTCAAGAGACCCAGTACTTC
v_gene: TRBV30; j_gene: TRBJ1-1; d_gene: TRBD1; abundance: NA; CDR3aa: CASGTGAYPITFF; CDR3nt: TGTGCCTCCGGGACAGGGGCCTACCCGATAACTTTCTTT
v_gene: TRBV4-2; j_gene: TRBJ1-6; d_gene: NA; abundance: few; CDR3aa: CASSQEFGGGASPLHF; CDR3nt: TGTGCCAGCAGCCAAGAATTTGGCGGAGGAGCGTCACCCCTCCACTTT
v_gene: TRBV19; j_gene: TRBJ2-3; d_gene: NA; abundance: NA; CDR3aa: CASSIKASGDPRLDTQYF; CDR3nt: TGTGCCAGTAGTATAAAAGCCTCGGGGGACCCGCGTTTGGATACGCAGTATTTT
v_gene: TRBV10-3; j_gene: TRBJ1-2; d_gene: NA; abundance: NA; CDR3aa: CAISGGNGYTF; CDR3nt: TGTGCCATCAGCGGAGGGAATGGCTACACCTTC
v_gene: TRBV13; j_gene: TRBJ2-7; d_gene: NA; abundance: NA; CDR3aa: CASSLGAIYEQYF; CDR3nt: TGTGCCAGCAGCTTAGGGGCAATTTACGAGCAGTACTTC
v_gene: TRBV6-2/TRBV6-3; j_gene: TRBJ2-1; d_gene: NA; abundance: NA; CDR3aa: CASSPPPVTSYNEQFF; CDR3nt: TGTGCCAGCAGTCCCCCCCCAGTCACAAGCTACAATGAGCAGTTCTTC
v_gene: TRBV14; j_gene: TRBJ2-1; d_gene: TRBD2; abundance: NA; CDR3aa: CASSRTSGRVGPYNEQFF; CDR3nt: TGTGCCAGCAGCCGGACTAGCGGGAGAGTGGGCCCCTACAATGAGCAGTTCTTC